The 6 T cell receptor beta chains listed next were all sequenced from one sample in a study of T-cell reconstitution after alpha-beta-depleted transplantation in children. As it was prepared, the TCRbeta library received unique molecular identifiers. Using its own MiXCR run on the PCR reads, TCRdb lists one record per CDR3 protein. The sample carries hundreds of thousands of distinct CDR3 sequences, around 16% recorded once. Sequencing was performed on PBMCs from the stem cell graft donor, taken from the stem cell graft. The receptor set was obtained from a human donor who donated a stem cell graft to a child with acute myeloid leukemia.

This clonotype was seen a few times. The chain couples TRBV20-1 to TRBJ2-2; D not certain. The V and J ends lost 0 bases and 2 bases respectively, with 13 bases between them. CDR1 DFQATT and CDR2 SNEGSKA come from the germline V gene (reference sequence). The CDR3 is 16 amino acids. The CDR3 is CSARDKGHLNTGELFF. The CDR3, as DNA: TGCAGTGCTAGAGATAAAGGCCACCTAAACACCGGGGAGCTGTTTTTT.

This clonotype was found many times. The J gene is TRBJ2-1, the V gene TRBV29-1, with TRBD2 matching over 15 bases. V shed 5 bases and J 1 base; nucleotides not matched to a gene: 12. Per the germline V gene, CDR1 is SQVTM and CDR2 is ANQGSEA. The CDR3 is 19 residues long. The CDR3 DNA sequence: TGCAGCGTTCCCCTTGGGACTAGCGGGGGGCCTTTGTCCTACAATGAGCAGTTCTTC. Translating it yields CSVPLGTSGGPLSYNEQFF.

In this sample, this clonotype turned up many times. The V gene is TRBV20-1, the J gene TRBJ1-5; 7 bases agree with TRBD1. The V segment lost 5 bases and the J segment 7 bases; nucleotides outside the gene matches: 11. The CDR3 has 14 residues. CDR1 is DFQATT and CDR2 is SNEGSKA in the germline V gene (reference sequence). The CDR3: CSALSTGAGQPQHF. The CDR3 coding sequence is TGCAGTGCTCTTTCAACAGGGGCAGGGCAGCCCCAGCATTTT.

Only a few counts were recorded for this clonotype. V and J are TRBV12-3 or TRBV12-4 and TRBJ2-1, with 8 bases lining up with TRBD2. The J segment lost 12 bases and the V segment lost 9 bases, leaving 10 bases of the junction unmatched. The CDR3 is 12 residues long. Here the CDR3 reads CASQAGASTQFF. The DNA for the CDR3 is TGTGCCAGTCAAGCGGGGGCCTCCACGCAGTTCTTC.

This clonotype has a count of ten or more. The CDR3 nucleotides read TGTGCCATCAGTGAGGACAGAGGCACAGATACGCAGTATTTT. Amino acids: CAISEDRGTDTQYF. The chain is built from TRBV10-3 and TRBJ2-3; D is perhaps TRBD1 (5 bases). V was pared by 2 bases and J by 1 base, with 7 bases between. Germline loops: CDR1 ENHRY, CDR2 SYGVKD. The CDR3 runs 14 residues.

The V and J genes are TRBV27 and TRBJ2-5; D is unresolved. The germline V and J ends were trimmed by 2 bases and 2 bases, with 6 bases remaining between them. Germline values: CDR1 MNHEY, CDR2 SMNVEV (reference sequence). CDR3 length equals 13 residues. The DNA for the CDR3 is TGTGCCAGCAGTTTAGCCTTACAAGAGACCCAGTACTTC. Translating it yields CASSLALQETQYF.